These 20 T cell receptor beta chains originate from one sample sequenced in a study of read filtering for tumor transcriptome and immune sequencing. The library was built from around 380 ng RNA with molecular barcoded adaptors for alpha/delta and beta/gamma chains. A single record per CDR3 protein comes from TCRdb applying MiXCR to the reads. The sample comprises around 130,000 distinct CDR3 sequences, about 13% of which are singletons, and 7.5% to 9.5% rests with the top ten. Specimen: a population of CD138-negative cells sorted from bone marrow. These receptors all stem from a donor aged 40 or over with multiple myeloma.

This clonotype was counted ten times or more. One end of the junction does not line up with germline, which may come from a read error. The chain recombines TRBV12-3 or TRBV12-4 with TRBJ2-1, with TRBD1 identical over 9 bases. The CDR3 length is 16 residues. The chain's CDR3 is CTSSPQTGGTMDEQFF. CDR3 coding DNA: TGTACCAGCAGTCCGCAGACAGGGGGGACGATGGATGAGCAGTTCTTC.

This clonotype was counted at least ten times. J is TRBJ1-5 and V is TRBV20-1; weak D call: TRBD1 (5 bases). This CDR3 has 15 amino acids. CDR1 and CDR2 (germline): DFQATT, SNEGSKA (reference sequence). V was shortened by 6 bases and J by 0 bases, with 15 bases between the two germline ends. CDR3 sequence (DNA): TGCAGTGCAACCCGAAGGACACATAGCAATCAGCCCCAGCATTTT. Protein: CSATRRTHSNQPQHF.

The V gene is TRBV19, the J gene TRBJ1-5; D may be TRBD1 (6 bases). Per the germline V gene, CDR1 is LNHDA and CDR2 is SQIVND (reference sequence). The CDR3 is 13 residues long. Trimming shortened V by 3 bases and J by 6 bases, and 9 bases separated the two germline ends. In nucleotides, the CDR3 is TGTGCCAGTAGTATGGGGGGCGTTCAGCCCCAGCATTTT. Residues: CASSMGGVQPQHF.

This clonotype showed up many times. The rearrangement links TRBV20-1 to TRBJ2-7; 7 positions match TRBD1. V was pared by 0 bases and J by 0 bases, with 5 bases of the junction left unmatched. The CDR3 loop spans 15 amino acids. Germline values: CDR1 DFQATT, CDR2 SNEGSKA (reference sequence). The CDR3 reads CSARDPGQSSYEQYF. DNA for the CDR3: TGCAGTGCTAGAGATCCGGGACAGAGCTCCTACGAGCAGTACTTC.

With respect to this clonotype: One end of the junction is discordant with germline, which a read error may explain. The chain couples TRBV27 to TRBJ2-2; D remains unclear. The germline gives CDR1 MNHEY, CDR2 SMNVEV (reference sequence). The CDR3 is 13 residues long. DNA for the CDR3: TGTGCCGGCAGTTTATGGGGCACCGGGGAGCTGTTTTTT. This translates into CAGSLWGTGELFF.

To note about this clonotype: Just one base apart from a much larger clone, this may be a read error. The CDR3: CASSQDVGQARYEQYF. CDR3 DNA sequence: TGTGCCAGCAGCCAAGACGTAGGACAGGCGCGCTACGAGCAGTACTTC. The rearrangement links TRBV4-3 to TRBJ2-7; 7 positions match TRBD1. The CDR3 length is 16 residues. Germline CDR1 LGHNA, CDR2 YSLEER.

In this sample, this clonotype turned up many times. The rearrangement links TRBV7-2 to TRBJ2-5; D is unclear. V lost 3 bases and J 4 bases, leaving 6 bases between the germline ends. The CDR3 runs to 12 residues. Germline assignment: CDR1 SGHTA and CDR2 FQGNSA. CDR3 sequence: CASSLALETQYF. CDR3 nucleotides: TGTGCCAGCAGCTTGGCCTTAGAGACCCAGTACTTC.

A word on this clonotype: With a much larger clone just one base away, this may be a read error. The chain employs TRBV6-2 or TRBV6-3 and TRBJ1-1; 9 bases are shared with TRBD1. CDR1 is MNHEY and CDR2 is SVGEGT in the germline V gene. After removal of 6 bases from V and 10 bases from J, the junction contained 15 bases not matched to a gene. The CDR3 runs to 15 residues. This CDR3 reads CASRDVTGGAMGAFF. CDR3 bases: TGTGCCAGCAGGGATGTCACAGGGGGCGCAATGGGAGCTTTCTTT.

This clonotype was observed a few times. J is TRBJ1-5 and V is TRBV19, with D tentatively TRBD1 (6 bases). CDR1 is LNHDA, CDR2 SQIVND, per germline (reference sequence). Trimming left V 6 bases short and J 6 bases short, with 24 bases between. The CDR3 is made up of 17 amino acids. This CDR3 is CASRPALSTGIGQPQHF. Here the CDR3 DNA reads TGTGCCAGTAGACCAGCACTCTCTACAGGGATAGGTCAGCCCCAGCATTTT.

Remarks on this clonotype: At one end the junction does not follow the germline gene, possibly because of a read error. DNA of the CDR3: TGTGCCAGGAGCTTAACGACGGACACTGAAGCTTTCTTT. Residues: CARSLTTDTEAFF. The chain uses TRBV7-8 and TRBJ1-1, with D unclear. CDR1 is SGHVS and CDR2 is FQNEAQ in the germline V gene. The CDR3 spans 13 residues.

Ten or more counts support this clonotype. This chain links TRBV7-9 with TRBJ2-1, with TRBD1 matching 9 bases. The CDR3 sequence is 15 residues long. V dropped 5 bases and J dropped 7; count of bases not matched to a gene: 9. In germline, CDR1 is SEHNR, CDR2 FQNEAQ (reference sequence). The DNA for the CDR3 is TGTGCCAGCAGCCTTGGACAGGGGCAGGTTAATGAGCAGTTCTTC. As protein: CASSLGQGQVNEQFF.

Only a few counts were recorded for this clonotype. This CDR3 fails to terminate in the conserved phenylalanine or tryptophan, so it likely reflects a read error. The rearrangement uses TRBV16 and TRBJ2-7; D is ambiguous. This CDR3 has 13 residues. The germline V and J ends were trimmed by 0 bases and 7 bases, with 10 bases remaining between them. Germline V gives CDR1 KGHSY, CDR2 FQNENV. The CDR3 protein is CASSQSTSGEQYL. In nucleotides, the CDR3 is TGTGCCAGCAGCCAATCGACGTCTGGGGAGCAGTACCTC.

Details on this clonotype: This may arise from a read error, as a much more abundant clone is one base away. The rearrangement uses TRBV29-1 and TRBJ2-7, with 12 bases lining up with TRBD2. J gave up 5 bases and V 5 bases, and 4 bases lay outside the gene matches. Germline values: CDR1 SQVTM, CDR2 ANQGSEA. This CDR3 spans 13 amino acids. The CDR3 DNA sequence: TGCAGCGTTCTAGCGGGAGGGTCCGACGAGCAGTACTTC. Translating gives CSVLAGGSDEQYF.

This clonotype was counted ten times or more. The V gene is TRBV10-3, the J gene TRBJ2-3; TRBD2 agrees at 9 bases. Germline CDR1 is ENHRY and CDR2 is SYGVKD. The CDR3 totals 15 residues. V lost 3 bases to trimming and J lost 5 bases; unmatched junction nucleotides: 6. CDR3: CAISDAASGKDTQYF. CDR3 nucleotide sequence: TGTGCCATCAGTGACGCGGCTAGCGGGAAAGATACGCAGTATTTT.

This clonotype was detected many times. This chain uses TRBV6-2 or TRBV6-3 with TRBJ2-1, with TRBD1 matching 9 bases. CDR1 is MNHEY, CDR2 SVGEGT, per germline. There are 16 residues in the CDR3. The J segment lost 6 bases and the V segment lost 2 bases, leaving 8 bases of the junction unmatched. The CDR3 bases are TGTGCCAGCAGTTACCCAAGGACAGGGGTACTCAATGAGCAGTTCTTC. Translated: CASSYPRTGVLNEQFF.

This clonotype was seen repeatedly, ten times or more. This CDR3 is CASSQLGASHRGIQYF. DNA for the CDR3: TGTGCCAGCAGCCAACTAGGAGCAAGTCACCGGGGCATTCAGTACTTC. The chain links TRBV14 to TRBJ2-4, with D possibly TRBD2 on 5 matching bases. The V end was cut by 2 bases, the J end by 9 bases, with 20 bases between. Germline V gene lookup returns CDR1 SGHDN and CDR2 FVKESK. The CDR3 consists of 16 residues.

Notes on this clonotype: The conserved phenylalanine or tryptophan is not found at the CDR3 terminus, so this likely reflects a read error. Written as DNA, the CDR3 is TGTGCCAGCACTAACACGTTTAAAGAATGCGAGCAGTACTTG. Amino acid sequence: CASTNTFKECEQYL. This chain connects TRBV12-3 or TRBV12-4 to TRBJ2-7; no firm D call. CDR3 length: 14 amino acids. V was cut by 7 bases and J by 6 bases, with 19 bases left in between.

This clonotype was seen more than once but under ten times. This chain connects TRBV7-2 to TRBJ2-7; 10 bases line up with TRBD2. The CDR3 is made up of 18 amino acids. The germline V gene has CDR1 SGHTA and CDR2 FQGNSA. V shed 5 bases and J 2 bases; nucleotides not matched to a gene: 15. The CDR3 region is CASSPRIAGGLTTYEQYF. CDR3 DNA sequence: TGTGCCAGCAGCCCCAGGATAGCGGGAGGACTGACTACCTACGAGCAGTACTTC. Combining the CDR3 with reference TRBV7-2 and TRBJ2-7 gives the whole variable domain GAGVSQSPSNKVTEKGKDVELRCDPISGHTALYWYRQSLGQGLEFLIYFQGNSAPDKSGLPSDRFSAERTGGSVSTLTIQRTQQEDSAVYLCASSPRIAGGLTTYEQYFGPGTRLTVT.

This clonotype appeared many times. The chain uses TRBV6-2 or TRBV6-3 and TRBJ2-1; TRBD2 is a possible D gene (6 bases). Trimming removed 6 bases at V and 0 bases at J, with 18 bases between. CDR3 length: 17 amino acids. The germline V gene has CDR1 MNHEY and CDR2 SVGEGT. CDR3: CASSTYRGRSSYNEQFF. DNA of the CDR3: TGTGCCAGCAGCACGTATCGGGGGAGGAGCTCCTACAATGAGCAGTTCTTC.

The sample holds many counts of this clonotype. The chain has TRBV7-9 and TRBJ2-2, with D perhaps being TRBD1 or TRBD2 (5 bases each). The CDR3 has 17 residues. Looked up from germline, CDR1 is SEHNR and CDR2 is FQNEAQ (reference sequence). Trimming stripped 4 bases from V and 0 bases from J, with 15 bases between. The CDR3 nucleotides are TGTGCCAGCAGCTCCGGGACGTCCTTCGCGAACACCGGGGAGCTGTTTTTT. Its translation is CASSSGTSFANTGELFF.